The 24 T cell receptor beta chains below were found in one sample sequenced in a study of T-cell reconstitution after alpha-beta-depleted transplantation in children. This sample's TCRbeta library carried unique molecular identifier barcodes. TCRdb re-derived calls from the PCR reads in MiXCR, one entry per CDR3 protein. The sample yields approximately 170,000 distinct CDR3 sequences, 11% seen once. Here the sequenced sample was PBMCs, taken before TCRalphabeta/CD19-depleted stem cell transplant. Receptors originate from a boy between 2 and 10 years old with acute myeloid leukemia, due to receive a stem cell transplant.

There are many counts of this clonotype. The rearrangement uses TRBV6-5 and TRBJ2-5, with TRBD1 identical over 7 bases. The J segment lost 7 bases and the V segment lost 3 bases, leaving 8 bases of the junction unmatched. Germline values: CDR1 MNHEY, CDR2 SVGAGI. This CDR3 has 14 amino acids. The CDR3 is CASSYRDSSRTQYF. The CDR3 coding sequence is TGTGCCAGCAGTTATAGGGACAGCTCGAGGACCCAGTACTTC.

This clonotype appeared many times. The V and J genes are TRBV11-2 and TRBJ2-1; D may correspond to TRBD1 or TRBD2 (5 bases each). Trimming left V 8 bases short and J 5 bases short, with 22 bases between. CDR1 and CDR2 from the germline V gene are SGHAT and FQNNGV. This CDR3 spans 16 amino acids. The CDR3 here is CASDLTPGPRDNEQFF. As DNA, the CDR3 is TGTGCCAGCGACCTGACCCCGGGGCCCAGGGACAATGAGCAGTTCTTC.

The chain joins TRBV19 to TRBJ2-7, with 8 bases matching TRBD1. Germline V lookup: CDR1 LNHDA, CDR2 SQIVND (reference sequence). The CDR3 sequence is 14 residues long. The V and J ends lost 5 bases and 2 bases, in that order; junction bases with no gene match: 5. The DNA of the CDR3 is TGTGCCAGTAGTCACGGACAGGGACCCTACGAGCAGTACTTC. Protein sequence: CASSHGQGPYEQYF.

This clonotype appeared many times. In DNA form, the CDR3 reads TGTGCCAGCAGCTTCCGGGACAGGGGGGGAACCGGGACTAGCAACTGGGGTAGCTACGAGCAGTACTTC. This translates into CASSFRDRGGTGTSNWGSYEQYF. J is TRBJ2-7 and V is TRBV13; TRBD1 aligns across 11 bases. CDR1 and CDR2 (germline): PRHDT, FYEKMQ (reference sequence). Trimming at V came to 3 bases and at J to 3 bases, leaving 28 bases not matched to a gene. The CDR3 runs 23 residues. The full variable domain, its missing parts supplied by reference TRBV13 and TRBJ2-7, is AAGVIQSPRHLIKEKRETATLKCYPIPRHDTVYWYQQGPGQDPQFLISFYEKMQSDKGSIPDRFSAQQFSDYHSELNMSSLELGDSALYFCASSFRDRGGTGTSNWGSYEQYFGPGTRLTVT.

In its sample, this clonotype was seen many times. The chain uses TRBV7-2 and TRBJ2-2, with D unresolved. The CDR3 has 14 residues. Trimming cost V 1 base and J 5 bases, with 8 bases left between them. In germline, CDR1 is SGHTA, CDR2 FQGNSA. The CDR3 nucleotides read TGTGCCAGCAGCTTAGGCGGTAGTACCGGGGAGCTGTTTTTT. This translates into CASSLGGSTGELFF. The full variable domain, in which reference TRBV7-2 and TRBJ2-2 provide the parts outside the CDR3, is GAGVSQSPSNKVTEKGKDVELRCDPISGHTALYWYRQSLGQGLEFLIYFQGNSAPDKSGLPSDRFSAERTGGSVSTLTIQRTQQEDSAVYLCASSLGGSTGELFFGEGSRLTVL.

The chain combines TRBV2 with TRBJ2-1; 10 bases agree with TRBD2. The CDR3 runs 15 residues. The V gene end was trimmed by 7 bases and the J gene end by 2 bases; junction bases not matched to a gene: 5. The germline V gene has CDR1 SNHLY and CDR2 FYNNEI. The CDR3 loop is CASTPSGRAYNEQFF. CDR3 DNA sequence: TGTGCCAGCACCCCAAGCGGGAGGGCCTACAATGAGCAGTTCTTC.

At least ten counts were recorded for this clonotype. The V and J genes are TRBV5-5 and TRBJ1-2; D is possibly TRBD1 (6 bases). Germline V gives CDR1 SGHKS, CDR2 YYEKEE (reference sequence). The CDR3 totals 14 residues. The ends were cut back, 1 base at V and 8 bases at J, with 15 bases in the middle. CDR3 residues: CASSLLLGAFGYTF. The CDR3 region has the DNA TGTGCCAGCAGCTTGCTCTTGGGGGCTTTCGGCTACACCTTC.

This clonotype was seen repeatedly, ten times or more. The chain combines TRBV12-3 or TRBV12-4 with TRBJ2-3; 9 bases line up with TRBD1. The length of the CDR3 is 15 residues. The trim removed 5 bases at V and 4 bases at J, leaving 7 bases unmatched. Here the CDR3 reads CASSPRQGGADTQYF. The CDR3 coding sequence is TGTGCCAGCAGTCCACGACAGGGGGGTGCAGATACGCAGTATTTT.

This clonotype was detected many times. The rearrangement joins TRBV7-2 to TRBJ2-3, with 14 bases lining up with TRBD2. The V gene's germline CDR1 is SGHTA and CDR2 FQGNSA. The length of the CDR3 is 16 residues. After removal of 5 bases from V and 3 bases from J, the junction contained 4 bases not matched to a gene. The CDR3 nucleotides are TGTGCCAGCAGCCTGAGACTAGCGGGGGGGACAGATACGCAGTATTTT. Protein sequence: CASSLRLAGGTDTQYF.

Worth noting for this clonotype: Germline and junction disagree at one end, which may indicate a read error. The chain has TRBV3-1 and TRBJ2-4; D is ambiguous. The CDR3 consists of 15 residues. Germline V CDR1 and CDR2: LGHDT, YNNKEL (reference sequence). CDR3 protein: CATSQDMLVENIQYF. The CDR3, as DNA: TGTGCCACCAGCCAAGATATGCTAGTAGAAAACATTCAGTACTTC. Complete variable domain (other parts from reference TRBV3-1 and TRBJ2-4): DTAVSQTPKYLVTQMGNDKSIKCEQNLGHDTMYWYKQDSKKFLKIMFSYNNKELIINETVPNRFSPKSPDKAHLNLHINSLELGDSAVYFCATSQDMLVENIQYFGAGTRLSVL.

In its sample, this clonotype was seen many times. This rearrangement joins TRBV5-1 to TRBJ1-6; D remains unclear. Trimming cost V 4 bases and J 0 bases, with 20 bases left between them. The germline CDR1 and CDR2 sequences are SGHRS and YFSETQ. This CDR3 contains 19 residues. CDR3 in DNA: TGCGCCAGCAGCCCGGATCGGGGATCTTGGCGCTCCTATAATTCACCCCTCCACTTT. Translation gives CASSPDRGSWRSYNSPLHF.

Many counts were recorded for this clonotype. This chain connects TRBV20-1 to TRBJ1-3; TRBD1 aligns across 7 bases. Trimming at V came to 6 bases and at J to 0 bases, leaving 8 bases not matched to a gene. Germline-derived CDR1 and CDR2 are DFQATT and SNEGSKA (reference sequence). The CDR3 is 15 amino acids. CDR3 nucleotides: TGCAGTGCCCTCCAAAGACAGGGCTCTGGAAACACCATATATTTT. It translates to CSALQRQGSGNTIYF.

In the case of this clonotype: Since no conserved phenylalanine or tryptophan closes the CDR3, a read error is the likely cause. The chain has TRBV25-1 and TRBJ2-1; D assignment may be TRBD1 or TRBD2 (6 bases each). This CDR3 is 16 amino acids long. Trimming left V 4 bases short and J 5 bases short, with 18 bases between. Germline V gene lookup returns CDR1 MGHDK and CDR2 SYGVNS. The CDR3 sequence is CASSGGARKNDNEQFS. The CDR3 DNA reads TGTGCCAGCAGTGGGGGGGCCAGGAAGAATGACAATGAGCAGTTCTCC.

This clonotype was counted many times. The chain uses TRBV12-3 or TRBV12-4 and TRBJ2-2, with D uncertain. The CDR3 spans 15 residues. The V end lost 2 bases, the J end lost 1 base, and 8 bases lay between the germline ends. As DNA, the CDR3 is TGTGCCAGCAGTTTACACCCAGGGAACACCGGGGAGCTGTTTTTT. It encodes CASSLHPGNTGELFF.

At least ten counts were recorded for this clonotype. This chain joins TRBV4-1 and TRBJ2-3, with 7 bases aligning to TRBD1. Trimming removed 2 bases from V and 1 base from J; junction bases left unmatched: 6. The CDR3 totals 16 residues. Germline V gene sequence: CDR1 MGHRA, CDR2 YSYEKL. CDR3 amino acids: CASSQPLTGGTDTQYF. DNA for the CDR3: TGCGCCAGCAGCCAACCGCTAACAGGGGGCACAGATACGCAGTATTTT.

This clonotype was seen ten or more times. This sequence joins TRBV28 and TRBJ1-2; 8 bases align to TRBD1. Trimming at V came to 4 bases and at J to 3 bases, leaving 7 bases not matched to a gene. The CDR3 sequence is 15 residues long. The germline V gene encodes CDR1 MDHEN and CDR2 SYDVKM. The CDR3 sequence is CASSSPQQGDYGYTF. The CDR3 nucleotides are TGTGCCAGCAGTTCGCCGCAACAGGGGGACTATGGCTACACCTTC.

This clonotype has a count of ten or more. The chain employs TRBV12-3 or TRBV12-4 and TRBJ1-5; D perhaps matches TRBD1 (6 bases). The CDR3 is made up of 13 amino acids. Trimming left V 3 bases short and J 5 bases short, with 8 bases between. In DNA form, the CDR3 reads TGTGCCAGCAGTTTGAGGGGGGATCAGCCCCAGCATTTT. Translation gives CASSLRGDQPQHF.

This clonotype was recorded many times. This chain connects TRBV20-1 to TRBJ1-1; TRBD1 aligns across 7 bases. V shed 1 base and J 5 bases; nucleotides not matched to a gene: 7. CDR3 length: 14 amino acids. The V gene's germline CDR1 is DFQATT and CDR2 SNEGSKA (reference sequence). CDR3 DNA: TGCAGTGCTAGAGTACAAATCAGGGGGACTGAAGCTTTCTTT. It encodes CSARVQIRGTEAFF.

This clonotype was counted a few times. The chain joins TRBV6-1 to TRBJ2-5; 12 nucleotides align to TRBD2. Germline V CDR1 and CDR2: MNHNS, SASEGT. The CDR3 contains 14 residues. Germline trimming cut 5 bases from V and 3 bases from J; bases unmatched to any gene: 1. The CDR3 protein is CASSRLAGEETQYF. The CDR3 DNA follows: TGTGCCAGCAGTCGACTAGCGGGAGAAGAGACCCAGTACTTC.

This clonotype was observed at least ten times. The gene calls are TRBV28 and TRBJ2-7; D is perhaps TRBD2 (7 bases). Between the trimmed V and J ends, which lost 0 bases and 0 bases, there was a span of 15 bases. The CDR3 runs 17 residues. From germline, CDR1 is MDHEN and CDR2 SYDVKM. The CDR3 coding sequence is TGTGCCAGCAGTTTATGGTGGAGGGGGGGAAGCTCCTACGAGCAGTACTTC. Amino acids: CASSLWWRGGSSYEQYF.

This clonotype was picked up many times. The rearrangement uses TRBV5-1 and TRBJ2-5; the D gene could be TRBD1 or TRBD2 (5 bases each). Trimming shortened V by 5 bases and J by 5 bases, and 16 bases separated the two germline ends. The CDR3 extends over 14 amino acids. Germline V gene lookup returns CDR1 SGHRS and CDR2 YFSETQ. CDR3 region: CASSYGAGWETQYF. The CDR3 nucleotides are TGCGCCAGCAGTTACGGGGCCGGTTGGGAGACCCAGTACTTC.

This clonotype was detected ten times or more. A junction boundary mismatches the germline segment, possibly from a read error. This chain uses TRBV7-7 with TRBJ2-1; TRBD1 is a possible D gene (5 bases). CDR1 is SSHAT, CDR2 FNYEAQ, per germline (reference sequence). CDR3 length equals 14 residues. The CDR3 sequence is CASSLEGADNEQFF. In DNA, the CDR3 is TGTGCTAGCAGCTTAGAAGGGGCGGACAATGAGCAGTTCTTC.

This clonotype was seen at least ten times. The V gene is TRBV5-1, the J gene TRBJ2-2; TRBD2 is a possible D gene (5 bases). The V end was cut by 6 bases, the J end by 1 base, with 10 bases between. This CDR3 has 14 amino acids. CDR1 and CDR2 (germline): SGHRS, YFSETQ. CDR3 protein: CASNLAGNTGELFF. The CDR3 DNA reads TGCGCCAGCAACCTCGCGGGGAACACCGGGGAGCTGTTTTTT.

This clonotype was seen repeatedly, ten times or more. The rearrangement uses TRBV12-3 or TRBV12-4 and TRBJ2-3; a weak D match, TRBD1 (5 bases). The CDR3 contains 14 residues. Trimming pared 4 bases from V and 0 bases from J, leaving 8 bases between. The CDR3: CASSWTLSTDTQYF. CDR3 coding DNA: TGTGCCAGCAGTTGGACACTGAGCACAGATACGCAGTATTTT.